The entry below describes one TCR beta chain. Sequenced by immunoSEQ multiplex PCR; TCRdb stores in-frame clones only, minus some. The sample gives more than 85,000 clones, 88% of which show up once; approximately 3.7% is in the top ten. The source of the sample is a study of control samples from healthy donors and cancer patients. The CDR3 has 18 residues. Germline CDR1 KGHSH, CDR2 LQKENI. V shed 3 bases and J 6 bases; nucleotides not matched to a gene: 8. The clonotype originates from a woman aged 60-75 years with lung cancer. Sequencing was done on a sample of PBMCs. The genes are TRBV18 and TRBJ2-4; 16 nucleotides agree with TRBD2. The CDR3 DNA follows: TGTGCCAGCTCACCCAAGGGACTAGCGGGAGGGCCTTTAAACATTCAGTACTTC. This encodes CASSPKGLAGGPLNIQYF.